A selection of T cell receptor beta chains follows, all from one sample in a study of cytomegalovirus exposure and HLA in healthy donors. The table came from immunoSEQ multiplex PCR; TCRdb's copy has only in-frame clones and leaves some out. The sample contains around 150,000 clones, more than 60% of which appear only once. The specimen sequenced was PBMCs. These receptors originate from a man younger than 45 in good health and CMV-seropositive. Both conserved end residues are part of each CDR3. The D gene is left open where the match is weak. The listing skips clone size in some rows; elsewhere it reads once, few, many or a size class.

j_call d_call v_call clone_size cdr3_aa cdr3_nt
TRBJ1-1 - TRBV6-5 - CASSLRGGSHQAFF TGTGCCAGCAGCTTACGGGGGGGGTCCCACCAGGCTTTCTTT
TRBJ2-5 TRBD1 TRBV7-3 - CASSLKAGGEETQYF TGTGCCAGCAGCTTAAAGGCAGGGGGCGAAGAGACCCAGTACTTC
TRBJ2-5 TRBD2 TRBV7-9 - CSSRPMGVAGEETQYF TGTTCCAGCAGACCAATGGGGGTAGCGGGAGAGGAGACCCAGTACTTC
TRBJ1-2 - TRBV7-9 - CASSPWTLGGYTF TGTGCCAGCAGCCCGTGGACTCTCGGGGGCTACACCTTC
TRBJ1-1 - TRBV2 - CASSVQGDGTEAFF TGTGCCAGCAGCGTACAGGGCGATGGAACTGAAGCTTTCTTT
TRBJ2-1 - TRBV27 - CATATSISYNEQFF TGTGCCACGGCCACTAGCATCTCCTACAATGAGCAGTTCTTC
TRBJ2-5 - TRBV7-6 - CASSQGPSGKTQYF TGTGCCAGCAGCCAAGGACCATCGGGGAAGACCCAGTACTTC
TRBJ2-5 - TRBV20-1 - CSAYRGGAQYF TGCAGTGCTTACCGCGGAGGGGCCCAGTACTTC
TRBJ2-5 TRBD1 TRBV19 once CASSRDRELRETQYF TGTGCCAGTAGTAGGGACAGGGAACTTCGAGAGACCCAGTACTTC
TRBJ2-7 - TRBV27 - CASARENTGWEQYF TGTGCCAGCGCCCGAGAAAACACAGGGTGGGAGCAGTACTTC
TRBJ2-5 TRBD2 TRBV7-2 - CASRLIAGGIQETQYF TGTGCCAGCAGACTTATAGCGGGAGGTATCCAAGAGACCCAGTACTTC
TRBJ2-3 - TRBV29-1 - CSVVPGTDTQYF TGCAGCGTTGTCCCCGGCACAGATACGCAGTATTTT
TRBJ2-7 TRBD2 TRBV19 - CASSITSGSASEQYF TGTGCCAGTAGTATCACTAGCGGGAGTGCCTCCGAGCAGTACTTC
TRBJ1-1 - TRBV7-2 - CASSFGGVNTEAFF TGTGCCAGCAGCTTCGGGGGAGTAAACACTGAAGCTTTCTTT
TRBJ2-1 TRBD2 TRBV19 - CASSQLGTIYNEQFF TGTGCCAGTAGCCAATTAGGGACTATATACAATGAGCAGTTCTTC
TRBJ2-7 - TRBV6-5 - CASRTFQVYEQYF TGTGCCAGCAGAACTTTTCAGGTGTACGAGCAGTACTTC
TRBJ1-1 - TRBV11-2 - CASSLAHRGGAFF TGTGCCAGCAGCTTAGCCCATCGGGGTGGTGCTTTCTTT
TRBJ2-3 - TRBV11-3 - CASSSTSEQGSDTQYF TGTGCCAGCAGCTCCACATCTGAACAGGGTTCAGATACGCAGTATTTT
TRBJ1-1 - TRBV6-5 - CASTRLANTEAFF TGTGCCAGCACCAGACTTGCGAACACTGAAGCTTTCTTT
TRBJ1-1 - TRBV30 - CAWEGDTEAFF TGTGCCTGGGAGGGGGACACTGAAGCTTTCTTT
TRBJ2-1 - TRBV19 - CASSIRDSDDEQFF TGTGCCAGTAGTATACGGGATTCAGACGATGAGCAGTTCTTC
TRBJ2-1 - TRBV4-2 - CASSLPGGRTPCEQFF TGTGCCAGCAGCCTCCCAGGTGGGAGGACCCCTTGTGAGCAGTTCTTC
TRBJ2-2 - TRBV28 - CASRDWINTGELFF TGTGCCAGCAGGGACTGGATTAACACCGGGGAGCTGTTTTTT
TRBJ2-3 TRBD2 TRBV5-1 - CASSYRGELAGLSTDTQYF TGCGCCAGCAGCTACCGGGGTGAGCTAGCGGGGTTAAGCACAGATACGCAGTATTTT
TRBJ2-4 - TRBV4-1 few CASSQDPGVIQYF TGCGCCAGCAGCCAAGATCCAGGGGTCATTCAGTACTTC
TRBJ2-2 TRBD2 TRBV27 few CASNLAGGFTGELFF TGTGCCAGCAACTTAGCGGGAGGTTTCACCGGGGAGCTGTTTTTT
TRBJ1-1 - TRBV27 few CASSSRTEAFF TGTGCCAGCAGTTCTAGGACTGAAGCTTTCTTT
TRBJ2-3 - TRBV11-3 - CASSAPSLGTDTQYF TGTGCCAGCAGCGCCCCGTCCTTAGGCACAGATACACAGTATTTT
TRBJ2-1 TRBD2 TRBV5-1 - CASSLRSGRGDEQFF TGCGCCAGCAGCTTGCGTAGCGGGAGGGGCGATGAGCAGTTCTTC
TRBJ1-1 - TRBV5-1 - CASQSLMNTEAFF TGCGCCAGCCAAAGCCTCATGAACACTGAAGCTTTCTTT
TRBJ1-1 - TRBV5-5 - CASSFSTVTEAFF TGTGCCAGCAGCTTCTCGACAGTCACTGAAGCTTTCTTT